The 14 T cell receptor beta chains below come from one sample, sequenced in a study of T-cell reconstitution after alpha-beta-depleted transplantation in children. Unique molecular identifiers were incorporated during preparation of the TCRbeta library. TCRdb called the PCR reads again in MiXCR, with one record for every CDR3 protein. In the table there are roughly 590,000 distinct CDR3 sequences, approximately 16% of which are singletons. This specimen was PBMCs from the stem cell graft donor, taken from the stem cell graft. Every receptor here comes from a human donor who donated a stem cell graft to a child with acute myeloid leukemia.

This clonotype was observed at least ten times. This chain joins TRBV20-1 and TRBJ2-3; 8 bases are shared with TRBD1. This CDR3 has 15 residues. Germline-derived CDR1 and CDR2 are DFQATT and SNEGSKA (reference sequence). Trimming cost V 3 bases and J 3 bases; bases outside gene matches: 8. The CDR3: CSARSWTGMTDTQYF. In DNA form, the CDR3 reads TGCAGTGCTAGGTCTTGGACAGGGATGACAGATACGCAGTATTTT.

This clonotype was observed a few times. The V and J genes are TRBV20-1 and TRBJ1-2, with 7 bases matching TRBD1. Trimming removed 0 bases from V and 6 bases from J; junction bases left unmatched: 1. Germline V gene data show CDR1 as DFQATT and CDR2 as SNEGSKA (reference sequence). This CDR3 has 12 residues. CDR3 residues: CSARDGTDGYTF. CDR3 DNA sequence: TGCAGTGCTAGAGATGGGACAGATGGCTACACCTTC.

This chain uses TRBV20-1 with TRBJ2-1; TRBD2 agrees at 12 bases. This CDR3 contains 18 residues. The junction had 14 bases not matched to a gene; V was cut back by 0 bases and J by 8 bases. Germline assignment: CDR1 DFQATT and CDR2 SNEGSKA (reference sequence). The chain's CDR3 is CSARDSGASGGAVDEQFF. In DNA form, the CDR3 reads TGCAGTGCTAGAGATTCGGGAGCTAGCGGGGGGGCAGTGGATGAGCAGTTCTTC.

This clonotype was detected only a few times. This chain links TRBV28 with TRBJ1-2, with D perhaps TRBD1 (5 bases). The CDR3 has 14 amino acids. Germline V gives CDR1 MDHEN, CDR2 SYDVKM. V was shortened by 4 bases and J by 7 bases, with 16 bases between the two germline ends. The CDR3 DNA is TGTGCCAGCAGTTGGTGGCAGGGTGCTCGTGGCTACACCTTC. Translation gives CASSWWQGARGYTF.

This clonotype showed up many times. The chain joins TRBV20-1 to TRBJ2-1, with a tentative D call TRBD2 (6 bases). The V end was cut by 5 bases, the J end by 10 bases, with 15 bases between. The germline V gene encodes CDR1 DFQATT and CDR2 SNEGSKA (reference sequence). The CDR3 length is 12 residues. CDR3 sequence: CSASPEGLEQFF. In nucleotides, the CDR3 is TGCAGTGCTTCGCCGGAGGGATTGGAGCAGTTCTTC.

At least ten counts were recorded for this clonotype. The chain has TRBV20-1 and TRBJ2-7, with a weak D call TRBD2 (5 bases). Germline loops: CDR1 DFQATT, CDR2 SNEGSKA (reference sequence). The CDR3 is made up of 12 amino acids. Trimming stripped 4 bases from V and 3 bases from J, with 10 bases between. CDR3 loop: CSATPSGYEQYF. As DNA, the CDR3 is TGCAGTGCTACCCCCAGCGGCTACGAGCAGTACTTC.

The V call is TRBV7-9, the J call TRBJ2-7; D ambiguous. The ends were cut back, 3 bases at V and 3 bases at J, with 6 bases in the middle. The germline V gene encodes CDR1 SEHNR and CDR2 FQNEAQ (reference sequence). This CDR3 contains 12 residues. The CDR3 loop is CASSFPSYEQYF. As DNA, the CDR3 is TGTGCCAGCAGCTTCCCCAGCTACGAGCAGTACTTC.

This clonotype has at least ten counts. The chain is built from TRBV20-1 and TRBJ2-3; 7 bases are shared with TRBD2. Germline-derived CDR1 and CDR2 are DFQATT and SNEGSKA (reference sequence). The CDR3 has 15 residues. J gave up 4 bases and V 3 bases, and 10 bases lay outside the gene matches. In nucleotides, the CDR3 is TGCAGTGCTAGTACTCTAGCGGTTGGTGCAGATACGCAGTATTTT. It yields the protein CSASTLAVGADTQYF.

CDR3 nucleotides: TGTGCCAGCTCGACGGGGGGAACCGAGCAGTACTTC. Translating it yields CASSTGGTEQYF. The V call is TRBV7-7, the J call TRBJ2-7; 7 bases agree with TRBD2. Germline CDR1 SSHAT, CDR2 FNYEAQ (reference sequence). The ends lost 8 bases at V and 6 bases at J; junction bases unmatched: 7. This CDR3 comprises 12 residues.

This clonotype was observed at least ten times. The J gene is TRBJ1-1, the V gene TRBV29-1, with a weak D call TRBD1 (6 bases). Germline V gene lookup returns CDR1 SQVTM and CDR2 ANQGSEA. V lost 5 bases and J 5 bases, leaving 21 bases between the germline ends. This CDR3 region has 15 residues. CDR3 nucleotides: TGCAGCGTTTTAGGCTGGGGGCGAGAGGAGACTGAAGCTTTCTTT. Residues: CSVLGWGREETEAFF.

The sample holds a few counts of this clonotype. The chain couples TRBV20-1 to TRBJ2-7, with D possibly TRBD2 on 6 matching bases. In germline, CDR1 is DFQATT, CDR2 SNEGSKA (reference sequence). With 3 bases removed from V and 4 bases from J, the gap between germline ends came to 19 bases. The CDR3 contains 15 residues. The CDR3 sequence: CSARREDGGRYEQYF. The DNA of the CDR3 is TGCAGTGCTAGGAGGGAGGATGGGGGAAGGTACGAGCAGTACTTC.

This clonotype was counted only a few times. This chain joins TRBV12-3 or TRBV12-4 and TRBJ2-1; D unresolved. V lost 7 bases and J lost 9, with 22 bases in between. There are 15 residues in the CDR3. This CDR3 reads CASKVGNGLRGEQFF. CDR3 nucleotide sequence: TGTGCCAGCAAAGTGGGGAACGGGCTACGCGGTGAGCAGTTCTTC.

The V call is TRBV20-1, the J call TRBJ2-1; TRBD2 aligns across 10 bases. Germline lookup yields CDR1 DFQATT and CDR2 SNEGSKA (reference sequence). The CDR3 runs to 14 residues. V trimming: 2 bases; J trimming: 10 bases; junction bases outside the gene matches: 8. The CDR3 here is CSARSLAGVREQFF. DNA of the CDR3: TGCAGTGCTAGAAGCCTAGCGGGGGTGCGGGAGCAGTTCTTC.

This clonotype was seen many times. V and J are TRBV20-1 and TRBJ2-7, with D possibly being TRBD1 or TRBD2 (6 bases each). CDR1 and CDR2 from the germline V gene are DFQATT and SNEGSKA (reference sequence). The CDR3 totals 12 residues. V was cut by 5 bases and J by 0 bases, with 8 bases left in between. CDR3 sequence (DNA): TGCAGTGCTGGAGGGGGCTCCTACGAGCAGTACTTC. Amino acid sequence: CSAGGGSYEQYF.